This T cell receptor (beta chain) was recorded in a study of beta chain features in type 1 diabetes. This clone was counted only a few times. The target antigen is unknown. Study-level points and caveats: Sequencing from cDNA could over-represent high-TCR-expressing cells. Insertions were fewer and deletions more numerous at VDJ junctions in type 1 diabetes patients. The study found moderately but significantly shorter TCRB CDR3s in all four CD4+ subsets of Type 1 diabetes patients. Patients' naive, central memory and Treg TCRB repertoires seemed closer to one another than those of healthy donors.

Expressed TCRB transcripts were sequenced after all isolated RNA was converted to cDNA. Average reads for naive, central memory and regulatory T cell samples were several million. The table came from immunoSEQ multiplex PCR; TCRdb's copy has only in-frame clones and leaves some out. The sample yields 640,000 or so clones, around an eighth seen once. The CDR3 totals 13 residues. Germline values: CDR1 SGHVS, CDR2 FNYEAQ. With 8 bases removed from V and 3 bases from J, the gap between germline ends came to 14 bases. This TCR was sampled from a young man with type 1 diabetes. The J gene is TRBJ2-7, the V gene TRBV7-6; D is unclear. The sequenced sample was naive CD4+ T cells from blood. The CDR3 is CASAPLNLYEQYF. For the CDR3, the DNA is TGTGCCAGCGCACCTCTAAACCTCTACGAGCAGTACTTC.